This T cell receptor beta chain is drawn from a study of T cell repertoires in cytomegalovirus infection. Overall study context: As its CMV epitopes, the study selected recently identified HLA-C-restricted and well-studied HLA-B-restricted targets. Study findings and constraints: CMV-specific TCR beta clonotypes restricted by HLA-C dominated the ex vivo response.

This clonotype was observed a few times. The antigen is not known. Trimming took 2 bases from V and 0 from J, leaving 14 bases between them. Per germline, CDR1 SQVTM and CDR2 ANQGSEA. This CDR3 is 16 amino acids long. TCRdb re-called the reads with MiXCR, one entry per CDR3 protein. Found here are 160,000 or so distinct CDR3 sequences, roughly 21% of them singletons; the top ten hold roughly 27%. This specimen was CD8+ T cells from cultured PBMCs, taken from culture after CMV antigen stimulation. The receptor's source is a human donor in good health (CMV status not recorded). Some clones in this sample may be carry-over from other donors' samples. The V gene is TRBV29-1, the J gene TRBJ2-1; D might be TRBD2 (5 bases). Here the CDR3 DNA reads TGCAGCGTTGAACCGCCCCAGCGGAACTCCTACAATGAGCAGTTCTTC. Translation gives CSVEPPQRNSYNEQFF.